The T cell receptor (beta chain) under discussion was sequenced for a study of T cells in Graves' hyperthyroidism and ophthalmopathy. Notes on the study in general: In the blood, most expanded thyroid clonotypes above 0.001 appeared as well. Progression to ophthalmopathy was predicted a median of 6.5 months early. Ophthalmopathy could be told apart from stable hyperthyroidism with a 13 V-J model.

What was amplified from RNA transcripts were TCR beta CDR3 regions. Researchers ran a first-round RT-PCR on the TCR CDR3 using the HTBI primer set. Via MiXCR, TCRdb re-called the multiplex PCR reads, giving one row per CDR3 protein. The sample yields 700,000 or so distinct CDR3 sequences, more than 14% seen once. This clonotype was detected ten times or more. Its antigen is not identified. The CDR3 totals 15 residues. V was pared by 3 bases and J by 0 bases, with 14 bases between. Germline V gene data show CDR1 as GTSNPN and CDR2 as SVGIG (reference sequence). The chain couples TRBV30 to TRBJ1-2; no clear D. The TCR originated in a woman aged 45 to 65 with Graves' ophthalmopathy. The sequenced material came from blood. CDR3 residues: CAWSQSRFANYGYTF. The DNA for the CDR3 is TGTGCCTGGAGCCAAAGTAGGTTCGCTAACTATGGCTACACCTTC. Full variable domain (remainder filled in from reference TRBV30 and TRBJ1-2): SQTIHQWPATLVQPVGSPLSLECTVEGTSNPNLYWYRQAAGRGLQLLFYSVGIGQISSEVPQNLSASRPQDRQFILSSKKLLLSDSGFYLCAWSQSRFANYGYTFGSGTRLTVV.